This T cell receptor (beta chain) appears in the sequencing data of a study of tumor-infiltrating lymphocytes in primary liver carcinoma. About the study: Tumor stage was T1-T3 N0M0, and tumor size was roughly 4 to 11 cm across.

Making TCR beta cDNA involved approximately 0.5 ug total RNA and a constant-region primer. It was through three nested multiplex PCR rounds of slightly modified ARM-PCR that TCR beta libraries arose. Rounds one and two of PCR, each of 9 to 11 cycles, were primed with TRBV1-TRBV30 forward primers and a C-beta reverse primer. TCRdb reanalysed the multiplex PCR reads using MiXCR and keeps one entry per CDR3 protein. This sample has 300,000 to 400,000 distinct CDR3 sequences, with roughly two thirds found just once. The study extracted blood RNA from unsorted whole blood and also extracted germline DNA. The CDR3 loop spans 16 amino acids. Germline values: CDR1 MNHNY, CDR2 SVGAGI (reference sequence). To note about this clonotype: An end of the junction does not agree with germline; a read error may underlie this.

The sequence derives from a middle-aged man with primary liver carcinoma and hepatitis B virus infection. Sequences were obtained from peripheral blood. This chain joins TRBV6-6 and TRBJ1-1; D perhaps matches TRBD1 (6 bases). CDR3 sequence: CASCRGPSLLNNEALF. The CDR3 DNA follows: TGTGCCAGCTGCCGGGGGCCCTCCCTTTTGAACAATGAAGCTCTCTTT.